This T cell receptor beta chain was obtained from a study of regulatory T cells in long-lasting Graves disease. This clonotype occurred many times. The antigen remains undetermined. The time point denotes: persistent/refractory GD, antithyroid drugs over 5 years with positive TRAb. Extracted PBMC RNA gave rise to the TCR library. CDR1 and CDR2 from the germline V gene are MNHNS and SASEGT. The CDR3 runs 13 residues. The germline V and J ends were trimmed by 8 bases and 2 bases, with 12 bases remaining between them. Through Arm-PCR of CDR3 regions and iRepertoire HTBI primers, TCR beta libraries were built. Each CDR3 protein gets one entry after TCRdb re-called the multiplex PCR reads with MiXCR. The table lists 350,000 to 450,000 distinct CDR3 sequences, roughly 21% of them singletons. Findings of the study overall: Persistent cases favored TRBV28, TRBJ1-2 and TRBJ2-5. Persistent patients had more shared public clonotypes (roughly 2,500) than new patients (around 1,000). Persistent Graves' patients had lower TCR diversity than newly diagnosed ones.

The sequence was collected from a female donor with Graves disease. The chain recombines TRBV6-1 with TRBJ1-1, with D perhaps matching TRBD1 (6 bases). Here the sequenced sample was peripheral blood mononuclear cells (PBMCs), taken when the disease was refractory, from a patient treated with antithyroid drugs. CDR3 loop: CASRVQGNTEAFF. CDR3 nucleotide sequence: TGTGCCAGCCGTGTACAGGGAAACACTGAAGCTTTCTTT.